The following is a T cell receptor beta chain sequence with its context. The CDR3 is 15 amino acids. With 4 bases removed from V and 1 base from J, the gap between germline ends came to 14 bases. The germline V gene encodes CDR1 MNHEY and CDR2 SMNVEV (reference sequence). Profiled with immunoSEQ multiplex PCR; TCRdb holds only in-frame clones, not every one. The repertoire holds about 7,200 clones, with roughly 80% as singletons. The entry originates in a study of PD-1 and CTLA-4 blockade in melanoma. This receptor was taken from a human donor with melanoma. V and J are TRBV27 and TRBJ2-7, with D possibly TRBD1 on 6 matching bases. The sample was CD8+ T cells from peripheral blood, taken before anti-PD-1 treatment. As DNA, the CDR3 is TGTGCCAGCAGTTCCGGACAGTTTATTTCCTACGAGCAGTACTTC. It is translated as CASSSGQFISYEQYF.